Listed below are T cell receptor beta chains from one sample, sequenced in a study of memory CD4+ T cells and cytomegalovirus serostatus. The data were produced by immunoSEQ multiplex PCR, yet TCRdb's version contains in-frame clones alone and is incomplete. The sample has tens of thousands of clones; around 76% are singletons. Sequencing was carried out using memory CD4+ T cells from blood. The receptors originated from an adult in good health and CMV-seronegative. Each CDR3 is given with its conserved first and last residue. The order of the fields is J gene, V gene, D gene, clone size, CDR3 length, CDR3 DNA, CDR3 protein. D genes are given only for firm matches. Size is omitted from some rows. Given values are once, few, many or a class for expanded clones.

TRBJ1-1	TRBV11-2	NA	NA	15	TGTGCCAGCAGCTACTTGCGGGGGGCGAACACTGAAGCTTTCTTT	CASSYLRGANTEAFF
TRBJ1-1	TRBV7-2	TRBD1	NA	15	TGTGCCAGCAGTTTCGGGGACAGGAGGACCACTGAAGCTTTCTTT	CASSFGDRRTTEAFF
TRBJ1-2	TRBV28	NA	NA	16	TGTGCCAGCAGTTCCGGTCTTGGTGGTGGGAACTATGGCTACACCTTC	CASSSGLGGGNYGYTF
TRBJ2-7	TRBV28	NA	NA	11	TGTGCCAGCGGGGGGCACTACGAGCAGTACTTC	CASGGHYEQYF
TRBJ2-1	TRBV7-2	NA	few	14	TGTGCCAGCAGCTCAATGTCTCCACCCAATGAGCAGTTCTTC	CASSSMSPPNEQFF
TRBJ2-7	TRBV7-9	NA	NA	14	TGTGCCAGCAGCCCCCGGGGTCCTCTTCCCGAGCAGTACTTC	CASSPRGPLPEQYF
TRBJ1-1	TRBV7-2	TRBD1	many	13	TGTGCCAGCAAAAAGACAGGGCCCACTGAAGCTTTCTTT	CASKKTGPTEAFF
TRBJ2-7	TRBV28	TRBD1	once	14	TGTGCCAGCAGACAACAGGGGAGTGGTCACGAGCAGTACTTC	CASRQQGSGHEQYF
TRBJ2-4	TRBV28	TRBD1	NA	15	TGTGCCAGCATTGGACAGGGGCAAGCCAAAAACATTCAGTACTTC	CASIGQGQAKNIQYF
TRBJ2-7	TRBV5-4	NA	NA	16	TGTGCCAGCAGCCCGGGACCAAATGATAACTCCTACGAGCAGTACTTC	CASSPGPNDNSYEQYF
TRBJ2-5	TRBV5-6	NA	NA	11	TGTGCCAGCAGCGATCGGGAGACCCAGTACTTC	CASSDRETQYF
TRBJ1-2	TRBV19	TRBD1	NA	14	TGTGCCAGTAGTAACCTTTTGGGACAGAAGGGCTACACCTTC	CASSNLLGQKGYTF
TRBJ2-2	TRBV7-2	TRBD2	NA	16	TGTGCCAGCAGCTTCCATAAGGGAGGGAGAAACGGGGAGCTGTTTTTT	CASSFHKGGRNGELFF